The entry below gives a single TCR beta chain sequence along with its context. Its antigen remains unidentified. Germline V gene lookup returns CDR1 MGHRA and CDR2 YSYEKL. CDR3 size: 14 residues. V was clipped by 3 bases and J by 3 bases; unmatched bases: 3. This sample was taken from a study of T cell repertoires and HLA-DP antigens. Looking at the study overall: One stimulator alloantigen differed from self by one groove amino acid; the other by ten. Overall study findings and caveats: Against both alloantigens, CD137+ clonality was similar, 0.35 to 0.45.

Negative selection yielded untouched CD4+ T cells of average approximately 98% purity. Here immunoSEQ multiplex PCR was the method, and the copy in TCRdb shows in-frame clones only, minus some. The sample holds roughly 73,000 clones, around 80% seen once. The sample was CD4+ T cells from PBMCs. The J gene is TRBJ2-5, the V gene TRBV4-1, with 8 positions matching TRBD2. The clonotype originates from a man in his 60s in good health and CMV-seronegative. The CDR3 DNA follows: TGCGCCAGCAGCCATACTAGCGGAAAAGAGACCCAGTACTTC. This sequence encodes CASSHTSGKETQYF.